The T cell receptor (beta chain) under discussion was sequenced for a study of graft-versus-host responses after intestinal transplantation. Remarks on this clone: Its antigen remains unidentified.

Produced via immunoSEQ multiplex PCR; TCRdb's table is partial and in-frame only. In the table there are about 90,000 clones, about 93% of which are singletons. The sequence derives from a human donor who was the organ donor for an intestinal transplant. The sequences come from unstimulated CD8+ T cells sorted from spleen or lymph node cells, collected before transplant.

The CDR3 loop reads CASKGPRSSGTNNEQFF. CDR3 sequence (DNA): TGTGCCAGCAAGGGGCCCAGGTCCAGCGGGACGAACAATGAGCAGTTCTTC. V gene TRBV27 combines with J gene TRBJ2-1; 7 positions agree with TRBD2. In germline, CDR1 is MNHEY, CDR2 SMNVEV (reference sequence). The CDR3 runs 17 residues. V lost 7 bases to trimming and J lost 5 bases; unmatched junction nucleotides: 17.